This T cell receptor (beta chain) is from a study of CD8 T cells in Susac syndrome. Study results and caveats: As the study acknowledged, the number of individuals who were part of its TCR sequencing and HLA analysis was relatively small.

Of note for this clonotype: Its target is not known.

Blood CD8+ and CD4+ T cells underwent high-throughput TCR beta sequencing. The authors negatively isolated CD8+ and CD4+ T cells and FACS-enriched TEMRA cells. Random hexamers were used to reverse transcribe 0.5 to 1 ug of RNA. Amplification of TCR beta CDR3 spanned 54 Vbeta and 13 Jbeta via immunoSEQ multiplex PCR. From the immunoSEQ multiplex PCR reads, TCRdb called clonotypes with MiXCR, one entry per CDR3 protein. The sample contains about 140,000 distinct CDR3 sequences, 94% of which appear only once. The TCR originated in a human donor in good health. The sample consisted of CD8+ T cells from PBMCs.

This CDR3 is CASSRGQFQETQYF. The CDR3 nucleotides are TGTGCCAGCAGCCGGGGACAGTTCCAAGAGACCCAGTACTTC. The rearrangement joins TRBV7-9 to TRBJ2-5; the match to TRBD1 covers 7 bases. The CDR3 contains 14 residues. Germline values: CDR1 SEHNR, CDR2 FQNEAQ (reference sequence). V shed 5 bases and J 1 base; nucleotides not matched to a gene: 4. The full variable domain, completed using reference TRBV7-9 and TRBJ2-5, is DTGVSQNPRHKITKRGQNVTFRCDPISEHNRLYWYRQTLGQGPEFLTYFQNEAQLEKSRLLSDRFSAERPKGSFSTLEIQRTEQGDSAMYLCASSRGQFQETQYFGPGTRLLVL.